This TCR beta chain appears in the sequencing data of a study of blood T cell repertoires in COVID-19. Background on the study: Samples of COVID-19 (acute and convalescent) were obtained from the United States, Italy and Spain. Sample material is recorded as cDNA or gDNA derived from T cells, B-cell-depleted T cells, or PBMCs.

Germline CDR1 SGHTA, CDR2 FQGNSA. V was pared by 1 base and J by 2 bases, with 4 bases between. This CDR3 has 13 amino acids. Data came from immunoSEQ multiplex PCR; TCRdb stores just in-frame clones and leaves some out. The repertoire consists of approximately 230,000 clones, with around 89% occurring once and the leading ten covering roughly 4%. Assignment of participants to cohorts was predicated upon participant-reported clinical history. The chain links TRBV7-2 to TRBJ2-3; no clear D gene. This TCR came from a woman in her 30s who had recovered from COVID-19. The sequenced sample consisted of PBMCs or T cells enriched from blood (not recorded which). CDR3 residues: CASSLVNTDTQYF. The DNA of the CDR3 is TGTGCCAGCAGCTTAGTTAACACAGATACGCAGTATTTT.